The 21 T cell receptor beta chains given below trace back to one sample, sequenced in a study of T cells in Graves' hyperthyroidism and ophthalmopathy. RNA transcripts gave rise to amplified TCR beta CDR3 regions. The HTBI primer set was used in a first-round RT-PCR of the TCR CDR3. TCRdb called the multiplex PCR reads again in MiXCR, with one record for every CDR3 protein. The table records roughly 700,000 distinct CDR3 sequences, 17% of them present only once. Source material: blood. These receptors originate from a man aged 45-65 years with Graves' hyperthyroidism.

This clonotype came up many times. The chain joins TRBV2 to TRBJ2-7; TRBD1 aligns across 7 bases. V lost 8 bases to trimming and J lost 2 bases; unmatched junction nucleotides: 6. The CDR3 is made up of 13 amino acids. Germline V lookup: CDR1 SNHLY, CDR2 FYNNEI. DNA for the CDR3: TGTGCCAGCGGGCAGGGGGTTCCCTACGAGCAGTACTTC. This sequence encodes CASGQGVPYEQYF.

This clonotype was observed at least ten times. The V call is TRBV2, the J call TRBJ2-7; the D gene is possibly TRBD2 (5 bases). From germline, CDR1 is SNHLY and CDR2 FYNNEI. The CDR3 has 14 residues. Trimming took 4 bases from V and 0 from J, leaving 10 bases between them. The CDR3 coding sequence is TGTGCCAGCAGTGCTAGCCTCAGCTCCTACGAGCAGTACTTC. It is translated as CASSASLSSYEQYF.

This clonotype was counted ten times or more. The chain links TRBV7-8 to TRBJ2-3, with 8 bases fitting TRBD2. Germline-derived CDR1 and CDR2 are SGHVS and FQNEAQ. The CDR3 runs 18 residues. The trim removed 5 bases at V and 4 bases at J, leaving 17 bases unmatched. The CDR3: CASSRPPRAGAVADTQYF. The CDR3 DNA is TGTGCCAGCAGCCGTCCACCCAGAGCGGGAGCCGTTGCAGATACGCAGTATTTT.

The CDR3 region has the DNA TGTGCCAGCCTAGCTAACTATGGCTACACCTTC. The encoded protein is CASLANYGYTF. The V call is TRBV6-2 or TRBV6-3, the J call TRBJ1-2; D gene ambiguous. Germline CDR1 MNHEY, CDR2 SVGEGT. The CDR3 loop spans 11 amino acids. With 8 bases removed from V and 0 bases from J, the gap between germline ends came to 4 bases.

This clonotype was detected a few times. J is TRBJ2-2 and V is TRBV7-2, with a possible D match to TRBD1 (6 bases). CDR1 is SGHTA, CDR2 FQGNSA, per germline. V was shortened by 3 bases and J by 5 bases, with 13 bases between the two germline ends. The CDR3 totals 15 residues. DNA of the CDR3: TGTGCCAGCAGCTTTACAGGGTTGATGACCGGGGAGCTGTTTTTT. It yields the protein CASSFTGLMTGELFF.

This clonotype was detected many times. The gene calls are TRBV27 and TRBJ2-1; 8 nucleotides line up with TRBD2. Trimming removed 7 bases from V and 2 bases from J; junction bases left unmatched: 10. The CDR3 length is 16 residues. The germline V gene encodes CDR1 MNHEY and CDR2 SMNVEV (reference sequence). Here the CDR3 reads CASTATLAATYNEQFF. The CDR3 bases are TGTGCCAGCACCGCCACACTAGCGGCAACCTACAATGAGCAGTTCTTC.

This clonotype was observed many times. The rearrangement joins TRBV28 to TRBJ1-5; tentatively, D is TRBD1 (5 bases). Between the trimmed V and J ends, which lost 5 bases and 7 bases, there was a span of 18 bases. CDR3 length: 15 residues. The germline gives CDR1 MDHEN, CDR2 SYDVKM. CDR3 coding DNA: TGTGCCAGCAGTCCACCTCGTGGGGGAAGGCAGCCCCAGCATTTT. Translated, it gives CASSPPRGGRQPQHF.

This clonotype was seen only a few times. The J gene is TRBJ2-2, the V gene TRBV13; 14 bases map to TRBD2. CDR3 size: 18 residues. Germline V gene data show CDR1 as PRHDT and CDR2 as FYEKMQ (reference sequence). V lost 2 bases, J lost 6 bases, and 8 bases stayed unmatched. DNA of the CDR3: TGTGCCAGCAGCTTACCCGGGACTAGCGGGAGTACGGCCGGGGAGCTGTTTTTT. Protein sequence: CASSLPGTSGSTAGELFF. The whole variable domain, filled in from reference TRBV13 and TRBJ2-2, reads AAGVIQSPRHLIKEKRETATLKCYPIPRHDTVYWYQQGPGQDPQFLISFYEKMQSDKGSIPDRFSAQQFSDYHSELNMSSLELGDSALYFCASSLPGTSGSTAGELFFGEGSRLTVL.

This clonotype was seen repeatedly, ten times or more. The junction departs from the called germline gene at one end, perhaps through a read error. The CDR3 DNA follows: TGTGCCAGCAGCCCAACGGCGAGACAAGGGACCCAGTACTTC. Translating gives CASSPTARQGTQYF. V is TRBV7-3 and J is TRBJ2-5; no definite D call. The CDR3 is 14 residues long. Germline-derived CDR1 and CDR2 are SGHTA and FQGTGA. Looking up the rest from reference TRBV7-3 and TRBJ2-5 gives the full variable domain: GAGVSQTPSNKVTEKGKYVELRCDPISGHTALYWYRQSLGQGPEFLIYFQGTGAADDSGLPNDRFFAVRPEGSVSTLKIQRTERGDSAVYLCASSPTARQGTQYFGPGTRLLVL.

This clonotype was counted ten times or more. The V gene is TRBV7-9, the J gene TRBJ2-2; 8 bases line up with TRBD2. The V segment lost 5 bases and the J segment 8 bases; nucleotides outside the gene matches: 4. The CDR3 is made up of 13 amino acids. Germline V gene data show CDR1 as SEHNR and CDR2 as FQNEAQ (reference sequence). The CDR3 loop is CASSLGTRGELFF. DNA of the CDR3: TGTGCCAGCAGCCTCGGGACTAGAGGGGAGCTGTTTTTT.

Details on this clonotype: This clone may be a read error of a much larger clone one base away. V gene TRBV20-1 combines with J gene TRBJ2-2, with 12 bases identical to TRBD2. The germline V gene has CDR1 DFQATT and CDR2 SNEGSKA (reference sequence). The CDR3 extends over 18 amino acids. Unmatched junction bases numbered 14, after V lost 5 bases and J lost 4 bases. The chain's CDR3 is CSAYGTSGRISSTGELFF. CDR3 in DNA: TGCAGTGCTTACGGGACTAGCGGGCGTATTTCGAGCACCGGGGAGCTGTTTTTT.

V usage is TRBV7-2 and J usage is TRBJ2-7; D might be TRBD1 (5 bases). The germline V and J ends were trimmed by 6 bases and 4 bases, with 16 bases remaining between them. This CDR3 is 14 amino acids long. Germline V gene sequence: CDR1 SGHTA, CDR2 FQGNSA. The CDR3: CASSLFQGGYEQYF. DNA for the CDR3: TGTGCCAGCAGTCTTTTCCAGGGTGGTTACGAGCAGTACTTC.

This clonotype was recorded many times. V is TRBV7-9 and J is TRBJ2-2, with D tentatively TRBD1 or TRBD2 (5 bases each). The CDR3 spans 17 residues. Germline CDR1 SEHNR, CDR2 FQNEAQ (reference sequence). Deletions cut 4 bases from V and 3 bases from J, with 18 bases between. The CDR3 region is CASSSGPHSIYTGELFF. CDR3 bases: TGTGCCAGCAGCTCGGGACCCCACTCGATATACACCGGGGAGCTGTTTTTT.

This clonotype was detected many times. The chain has TRBV11-1 and TRBJ2-1; no definite D call. With 1 base removed from V and 3 bases from J, the gap between germline ends came to 13 bases. CDR3 length: 16 amino acids. Per germline, CDR1 SGHAT and CDR2 FQDESV (reference sequence). The CDR3 DNA sequence: TGTGCCAGCAGCTTAGGTCGCGGTCAGATCTACAATGAGCAGTTCTTC. It yields the protein CASSLGRGQIYNEQFF.

The chain couples TRBV20-1 to TRBJ2-7, with D possibly being TRBD1 (5 bases). Trimming cost V 0 bases and J 6 bases, with 18 bases left between them. The CDR3 extends over 15 amino acids. CDR1 and CDR2 from the germline V gene are DFQATT and SNEGSKA (reference sequence). Here the CDR3 reads CSARDQAGKGAEQYF. The CDR3 bases are TGCAGTGCTAGAGATCAGGCAGGGAAAGGGGCCGAGCAGTACTTC.

This clonotype has at least ten counts. The rearrangement uses TRBV25-1 and TRBJ2-3; 11 nucleotides line up with TRBD2. The V and J ends lost 2 bases and 0 bases, in that order; junction bases with no gene match: 4. Germline V gene lookup returns CDR1 MGHDK and CDR2 SYGVNS. The CDR3 is made up of 17 amino acids. The CDR3 DNA reads as TGTGCCAGCAGTGAAACTAGCGGGAGAATCAGCACAGATACGCAGTATTTT. This gives the protein CASSETSGRISTDTQYF.

Concerning this clonotype itself: A much bigger clone sits one base away, suggesting this may be a read error. The J gene is TRBJ1-2, the V gene TRBV28; D call uncertain. This CDR3 spans 12 amino acids. Germline CDR1 is MDHEN and CDR2 is SYDVKM. The CDR3 DNA follows: TGTGCCACCACGGGGATGAACTATGGCAACACCTTC. Amino acid sequence: CATTGMNYGNTF.

This clonotype appeared many times. This rearrangement joins TRBV19 to TRBJ2-7; D is uncertain. The germline CDR1 and CDR2 sequences are LNHDA and SQIVND (reference sequence). The CDR3 has 13 residues. Trimming took 3 bases from V and 1 from J, leaving 7 bases between them. The CDR3 coding sequence is TGTGCCAGTAGTATCTATCCTTCCTACGAGCAGTACTTC. This gives the protein CASSIYPSYEQYF. The full variable domain, with the rest looked up from reference TRBV19 and TRBJ2-7, is DGGITQSPKYLFRKEGQNVTLSCEQNLNHDAMYWYRQDPGQGLRLIYYSQIVNDFQKGDIAEGYSVSREKKESFPLTVTSAQKNPTAFYLCASSIYPSYEQYFGPGTRLTVT.

The rearrangement links TRBV3-1 to TRBJ1-5; a possible D gene is TRBD1 (6 bases). V dropped 4 bases and J dropped 5 bases, with 9 bases sitting between them. This CDR3 has 13 amino acids. Germline assignment: CDR1 LGHDT and CDR2 YNNKEL (reference sequence). CDR3 in DNA: TGTGCCAGCAGCCGGGGGCGGCATCAGCCCCAGCATTTT. It is translated as CASSRGRHQPQHF.

Details on this clonotype: This may be a read error, as it is one base from a much larger clone. The chain couples TRBV30 to TRBJ1-1; the D gene is possibly TRBD1 (6 bases). V lost 6 bases to trimming and J lost 6 bases, with 11 bases between them. Germline V gene sequence: CDR1 GTSNPN, CDR2 SVGIG (reference sequence). There are 11 residues in the CDR3. This CDR3 is CACRDTSEAFF. CDR3 in DNA: TGTGCCTGTCGGGACACTTCTGAAGCTTTCTTT.

This clonotype was recorded at least ten times. The chain has TRBV6-1 and TRBJ2-2; D call uncertain. The CDR3 length is 15 residues. Trimming took off 7 bases at V and 0 bases at J, with 12 bases between the two ends. Germline loops: CDR1 MNHNS, CDR2 SASEGT. The CDR3 DNA is TGTGCCAGCAAATTGGGGTATTCGAACACCGGGGAGCTGTTTTTT. Residues: CASKLGYSNTGELFF.